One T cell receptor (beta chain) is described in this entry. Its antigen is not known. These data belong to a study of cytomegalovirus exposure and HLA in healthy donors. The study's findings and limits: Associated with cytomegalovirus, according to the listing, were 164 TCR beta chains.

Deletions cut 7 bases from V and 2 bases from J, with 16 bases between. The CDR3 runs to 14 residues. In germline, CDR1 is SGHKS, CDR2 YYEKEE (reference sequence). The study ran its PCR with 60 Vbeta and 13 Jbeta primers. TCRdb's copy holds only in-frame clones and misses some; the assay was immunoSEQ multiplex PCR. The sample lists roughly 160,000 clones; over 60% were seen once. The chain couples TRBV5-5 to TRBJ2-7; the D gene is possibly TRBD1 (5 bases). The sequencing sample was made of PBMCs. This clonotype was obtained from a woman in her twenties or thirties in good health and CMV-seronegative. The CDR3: CASGPGTGTYEQYF. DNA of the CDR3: TGTGCCAGCGGGCCCGGCACAGGTACCTACGAGCAGTACTTC.